Each of the 2 T cell receptor beta chains below was sequenced from the same sample in a study of blood T cell repertoires in COVID-19. TCRdb's table, derived via immunoSEQ multiplex PCR, lists solely in-frame clones and lacks some. Of 30,000 or so clones listed, approximately 85% are singletons. The sequencing input was peripheral blood. The receptors here all came from a woman older than 75 with COVID-19, enrolled during active disease.

V is TRBV5-8 and J is TRBJ1-6; 7 bases are shared with TRBD1. V was pared by 3 bases and J by 10 bases, with 13 bases of the junction left unmatched. CDR3 size: 16 residues. Germline CDR1 and CDR2: SGHTS and YDEGEE. The CDR3: CASSWPRGRGQSPLHF. CDR3 DNA: TGTGCCAGCAGCTGGCCTCGAGGAAGGGGGCAGTCACCCCTCCACTTT.

This clone was detected once. This sequence joins TRBV19 and TRBJ1-5, with 8 bases aligning to TRBD1. The length of the CDR3 is 14 residues. V gave up 9 bases and J gave up 3 bases; unmatched junction bases: 7. The germline V gene encodes CDR1 LNHDA and CDR2 SQIVND (reference sequence). CDR3 loop: CASAQGANNQPQHF. The CDR3 DNA is TGTGCCAGCGCCCAGGGGGCCAACAATCAGCCCCAGCATTTT.